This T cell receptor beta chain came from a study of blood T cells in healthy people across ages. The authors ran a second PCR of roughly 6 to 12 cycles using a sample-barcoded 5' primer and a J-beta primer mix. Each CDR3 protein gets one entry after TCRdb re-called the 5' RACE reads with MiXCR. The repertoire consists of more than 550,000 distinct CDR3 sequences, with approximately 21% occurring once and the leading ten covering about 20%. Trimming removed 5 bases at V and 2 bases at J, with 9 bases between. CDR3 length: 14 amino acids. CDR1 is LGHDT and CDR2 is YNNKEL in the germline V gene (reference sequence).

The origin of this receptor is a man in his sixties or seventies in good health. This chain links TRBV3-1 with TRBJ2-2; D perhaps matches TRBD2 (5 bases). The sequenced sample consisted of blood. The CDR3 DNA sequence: TGTGCCAGCAGCACCACTAGAAACACCGGGGAGCTGTTTTTT. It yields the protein CASSTTRNTGELFF. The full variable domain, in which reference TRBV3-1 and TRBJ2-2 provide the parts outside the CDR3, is DTAVSQTPKYLVTQMGNDKSIKCEQNLGHDTMYWYKQDSKKFLKIMFSYNNKELIINETVPNRFSPKSPDKAHLNLHINSLELGDSAVYFCASSTTRNTGELFFGEGSRLTVL.